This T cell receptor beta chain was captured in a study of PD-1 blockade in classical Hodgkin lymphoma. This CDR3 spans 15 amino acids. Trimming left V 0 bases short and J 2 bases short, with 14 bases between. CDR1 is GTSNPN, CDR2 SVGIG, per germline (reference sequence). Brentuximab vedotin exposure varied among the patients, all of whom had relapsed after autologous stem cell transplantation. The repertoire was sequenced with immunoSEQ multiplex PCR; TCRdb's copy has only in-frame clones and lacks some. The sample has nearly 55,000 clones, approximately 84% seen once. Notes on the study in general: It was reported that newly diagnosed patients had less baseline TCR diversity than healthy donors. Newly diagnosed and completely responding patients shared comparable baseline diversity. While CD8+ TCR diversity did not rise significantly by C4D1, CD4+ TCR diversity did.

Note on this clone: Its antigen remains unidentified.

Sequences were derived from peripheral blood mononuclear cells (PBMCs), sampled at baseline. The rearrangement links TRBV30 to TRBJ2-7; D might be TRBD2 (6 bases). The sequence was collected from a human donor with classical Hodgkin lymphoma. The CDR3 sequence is CAWSVGWAGPYEQYF. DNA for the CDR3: TGTGCCTGGAGTGTAGGTTGGGCGGGGCCCTACGAGCAGTACTTC.